This T cell receptor beta chain was captured by sequencing in a study of CD8 T cells in acute hepatitis C reinfection. Study-wide results and limits: NS3-1073 specific cells were too rare to sort at chronic follow-up. All groups preferentially used TRBV04 and TRBV06, which was not due to overrepresentation in the naive pool.

Profiling relied on immunoSEQ multiplex PCR, and the TCRdb table lists in-frame clones only, not all of them. The sample lists tens of thousands of clones; roughly 88% were seen once. In regard to this clone: The antigen remains unidentified.

This CDR3 contains 15 residues. V was pared by 2 bases and J by 3 bases, with 15 bases between. The germline V gene encodes CDR1 GTSNPN and CDR2 SVGIG (reference sequence). As for time point: naive CD8 control sorted from an acute-time-point sample. Acute primary HCV meant a new positive RNA or antibody result following a negative test within 24 weeks. The sample taken for sequencing was naive CD8+ T cells from PBMCs. The clonotype originates from a young woman who spontaneously cleared hepatitis C infection. This sequence joins TRBV30 and TRBJ2-3, with unresolved D. CDR3 in DNA: TGTGCCTGGAGTAAAGGTAGCAGTCATACAGATACGCAGTATTTT. It translates to CAWSKGSSHTDTQYF.